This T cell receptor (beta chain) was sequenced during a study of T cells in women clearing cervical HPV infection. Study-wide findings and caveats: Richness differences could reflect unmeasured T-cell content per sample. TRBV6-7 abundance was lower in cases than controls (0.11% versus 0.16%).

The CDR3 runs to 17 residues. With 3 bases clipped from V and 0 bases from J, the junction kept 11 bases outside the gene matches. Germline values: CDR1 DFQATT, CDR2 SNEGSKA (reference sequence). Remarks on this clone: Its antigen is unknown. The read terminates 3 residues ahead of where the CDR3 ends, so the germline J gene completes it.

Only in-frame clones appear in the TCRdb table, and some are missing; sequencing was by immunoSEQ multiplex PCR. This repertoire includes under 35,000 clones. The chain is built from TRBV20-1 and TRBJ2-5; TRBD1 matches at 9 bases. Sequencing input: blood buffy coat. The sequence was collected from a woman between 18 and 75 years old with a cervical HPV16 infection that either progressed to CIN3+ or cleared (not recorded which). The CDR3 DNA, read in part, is TGCAGTGCTAGCGGGACAGGGAGGACGGAGTACCAAGAGACC. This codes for CSASGTGRTEYQET. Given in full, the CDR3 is CSASGTGRTEYQETQYF.